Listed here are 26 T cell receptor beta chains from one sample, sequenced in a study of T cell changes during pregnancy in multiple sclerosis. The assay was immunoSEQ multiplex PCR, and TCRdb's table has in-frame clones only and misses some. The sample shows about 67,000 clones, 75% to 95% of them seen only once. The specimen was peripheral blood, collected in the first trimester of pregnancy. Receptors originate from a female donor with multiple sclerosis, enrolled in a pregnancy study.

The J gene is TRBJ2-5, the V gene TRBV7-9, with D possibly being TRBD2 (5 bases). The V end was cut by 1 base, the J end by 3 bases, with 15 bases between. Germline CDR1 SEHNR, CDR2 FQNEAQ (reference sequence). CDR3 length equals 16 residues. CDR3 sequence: CASSLEVVGAEETQYF. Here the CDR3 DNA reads TGTGCCAGCAGCTTAGAGGTTGTAGGAGCGGAAGAGACCCAGTACTTC.

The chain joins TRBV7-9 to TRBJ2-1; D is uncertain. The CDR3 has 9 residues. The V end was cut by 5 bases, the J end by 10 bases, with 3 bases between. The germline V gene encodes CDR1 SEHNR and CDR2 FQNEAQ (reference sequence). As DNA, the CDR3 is TGTGCCAGCAGCCAAGAGCAGTTCTTC. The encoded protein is CASSQEQFF.

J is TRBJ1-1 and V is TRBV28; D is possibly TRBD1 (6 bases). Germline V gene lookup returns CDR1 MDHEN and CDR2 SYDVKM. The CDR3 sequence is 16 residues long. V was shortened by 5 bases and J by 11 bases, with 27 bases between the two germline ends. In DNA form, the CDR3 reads TGTGCCAGCAGTGTCCGCACCGCTGGACAGAAGAACGGGGCTTTCTTT. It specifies CASSVRTAGQKNGAFF.

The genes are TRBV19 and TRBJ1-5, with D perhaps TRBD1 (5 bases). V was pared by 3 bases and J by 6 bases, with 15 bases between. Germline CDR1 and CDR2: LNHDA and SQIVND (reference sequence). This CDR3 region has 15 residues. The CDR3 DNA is TGTGCCAGTAGTATGAGCAGGGCGCAGGGTCAGCCCCAGCATTTT. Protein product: CASSMSRAQGQPQHF.

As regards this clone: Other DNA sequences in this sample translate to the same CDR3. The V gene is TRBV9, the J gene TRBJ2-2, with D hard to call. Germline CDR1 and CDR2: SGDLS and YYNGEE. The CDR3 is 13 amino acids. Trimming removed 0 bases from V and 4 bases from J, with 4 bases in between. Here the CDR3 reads CASSVGGTGELFF. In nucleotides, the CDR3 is TGTGCCAGCAGCGTAGGAGGCACCGGGGAGCTGTTTTTT.

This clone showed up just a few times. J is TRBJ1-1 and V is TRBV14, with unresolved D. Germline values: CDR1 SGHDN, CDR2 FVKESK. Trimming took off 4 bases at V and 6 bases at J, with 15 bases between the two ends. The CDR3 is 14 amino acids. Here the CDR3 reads CASSLRPREAEAFF. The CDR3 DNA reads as TGTGCCAGCAGCCTTCGACCCCGGGAGGCTGAAGCTTTCTTT.

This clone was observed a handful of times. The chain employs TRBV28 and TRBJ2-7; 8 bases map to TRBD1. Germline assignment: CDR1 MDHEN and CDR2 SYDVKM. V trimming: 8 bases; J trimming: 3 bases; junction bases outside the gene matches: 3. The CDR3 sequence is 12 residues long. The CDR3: CASRQGHYEQYF. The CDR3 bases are TGTGCCAGCCGACAGGGGCACTACGAGCAGTACTTC.

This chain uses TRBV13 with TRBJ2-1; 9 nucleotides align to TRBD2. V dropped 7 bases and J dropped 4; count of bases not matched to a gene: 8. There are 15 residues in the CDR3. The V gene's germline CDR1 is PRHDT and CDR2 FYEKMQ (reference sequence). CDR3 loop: CASTFSGGLYNEQFF. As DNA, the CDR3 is TGTGCCAGCACCTTTAGCGGGGGTCTTTACAATGAGCAGTTCTTC.

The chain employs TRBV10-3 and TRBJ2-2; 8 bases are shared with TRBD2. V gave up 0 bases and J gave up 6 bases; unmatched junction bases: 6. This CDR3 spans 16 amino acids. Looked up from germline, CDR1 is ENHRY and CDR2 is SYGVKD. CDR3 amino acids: CAISESGGRWAGELFF. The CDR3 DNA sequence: TGTGCCATCAGTGAGTCCGGCGGGAGGTGGGCCGGGGAGCTGTTTTTT.

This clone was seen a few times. The CDR3 loop reads CASSRTGDTEAFF. DNA of the CDR3: TGTGCCAGCAGCAGGACAGGGGACACTGAAGCTTTCTTT. The chain combines TRBV7-3 with TRBJ1-1, with 9 bases aligning to TRBD1. Germline V gives CDR1 SGHTA, CDR2 FQGTGA. CDR3 length: 13 amino acids. V lost 5 bases, J lost 3 bases, and 1 base stayed unmatched.

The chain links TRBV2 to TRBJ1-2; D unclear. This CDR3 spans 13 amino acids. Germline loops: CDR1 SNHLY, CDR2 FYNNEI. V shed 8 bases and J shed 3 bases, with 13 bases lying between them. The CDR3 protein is CASVRSRDYGYTF. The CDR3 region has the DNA TGTGCCAGCGTCCGAAGCCGTGACTATGGCTACACCTTC. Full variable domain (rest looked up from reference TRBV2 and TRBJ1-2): EPEVTQTPSHQVTQMGQEVILRCVPISNHLYFYWYRQILGQKVEFLVSFYNNEISEKSEIFDDQFSVERPDGSNFTLKIRSTKLEDSAMYFCASVRSRDYGYTFGSGTRLTVV.

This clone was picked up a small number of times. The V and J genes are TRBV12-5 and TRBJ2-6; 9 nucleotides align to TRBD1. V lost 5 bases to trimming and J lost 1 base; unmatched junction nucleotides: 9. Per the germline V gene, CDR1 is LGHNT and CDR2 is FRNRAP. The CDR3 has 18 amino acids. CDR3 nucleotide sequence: TGTGCTAGTGGTGGGTACAGGGGGCGCAGATCTGGGGCCAACGTCCTGACTTTC. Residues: CASGGYRGRRSGANVLTF.

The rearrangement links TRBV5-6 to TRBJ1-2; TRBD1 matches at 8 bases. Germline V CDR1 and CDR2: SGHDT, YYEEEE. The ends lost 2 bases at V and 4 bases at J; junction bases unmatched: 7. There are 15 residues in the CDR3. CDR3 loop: CASSLGLRGLYGYTF. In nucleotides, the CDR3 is TGTGCCAGCAGCTTAGGACTCAGGGGGCTCTATGGCTACACCTTC.

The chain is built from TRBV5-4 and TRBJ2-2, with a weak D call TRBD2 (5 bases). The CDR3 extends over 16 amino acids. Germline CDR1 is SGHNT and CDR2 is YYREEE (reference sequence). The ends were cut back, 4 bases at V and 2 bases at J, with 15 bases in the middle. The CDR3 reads CASSPGQRLNTGELFF. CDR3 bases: TGTGCCAGCAGCCCGGGCCAGCGGCTAAACACCGGGGAGCTGTTTTTT. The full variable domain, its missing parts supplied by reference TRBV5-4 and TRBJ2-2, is ETGVTQSPTHLIKTRGQQVTLRCSSQSGHNTVSWYQQALGQGPQFIFQYYREEENGRGNFPPRFSGLQFPNYSSELNVNALELDDSALYLCASSPGQRLNTGELFFGEGSRLTVL.

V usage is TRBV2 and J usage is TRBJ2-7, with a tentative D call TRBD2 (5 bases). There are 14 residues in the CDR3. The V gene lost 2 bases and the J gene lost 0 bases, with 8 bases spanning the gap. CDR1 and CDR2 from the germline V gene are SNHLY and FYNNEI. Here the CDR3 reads CASSEQGSSYEQYF. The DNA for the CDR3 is TGTGCCAGCAGTGAACAAGGGAGCTCCTACGAGCAGTACTTC.

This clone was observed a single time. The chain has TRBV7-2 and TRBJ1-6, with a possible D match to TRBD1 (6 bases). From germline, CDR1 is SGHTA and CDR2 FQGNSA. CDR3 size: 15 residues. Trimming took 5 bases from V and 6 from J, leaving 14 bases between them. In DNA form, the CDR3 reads TGTGCCAGCAGCCCGGACAGTAACCGTAATTCACCCCTCCACTTT. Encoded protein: CASSPDSNRNSPLHF.

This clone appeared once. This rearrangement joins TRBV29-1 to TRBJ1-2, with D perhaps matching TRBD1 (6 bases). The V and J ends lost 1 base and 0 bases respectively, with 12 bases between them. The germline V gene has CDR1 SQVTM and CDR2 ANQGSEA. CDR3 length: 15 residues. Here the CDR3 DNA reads TGCAGCGTTGAAGGGACGGGGACAACTAACTATGGCTACACCTTC. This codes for CSVEGTGTTNYGYTF. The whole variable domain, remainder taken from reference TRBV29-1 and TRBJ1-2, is SAVISQKPSRDICQRGTSLTIQCQVDSQVTMMFWYRQQPGQSLTLIATANQGSEATYESGFVIDKFPISRPNLTFSTLTVSNMSPEDSSIYLCSVEGTGTTNYGYTFGSGTRLTVV.

The CDR3 DNA reads TGTGCCAGCATAGGGGGACACGGAGATCTGGCTGAAGCTTTCTTT. This translates into CASIGGHGDLAEAFF. V and J are TRBV6-1 and TRBJ1-1, with D possibly being TRBD1 (6 bases). This CDR3 has 15 residues. The germline CDR1 and CDR2 sequences are MNHNS and SASEGT. V was clipped by 7 bases and J by 6 bases, with 21 bases between them.

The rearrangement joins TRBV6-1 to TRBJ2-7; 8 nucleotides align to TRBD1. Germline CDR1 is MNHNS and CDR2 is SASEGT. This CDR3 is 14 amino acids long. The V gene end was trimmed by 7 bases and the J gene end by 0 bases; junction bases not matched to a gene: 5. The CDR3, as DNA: TGTGCCAGCATGGGGACAGGTATCTCCTACGAGCAGTACTTC. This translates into CASMGTGISYEQYF.

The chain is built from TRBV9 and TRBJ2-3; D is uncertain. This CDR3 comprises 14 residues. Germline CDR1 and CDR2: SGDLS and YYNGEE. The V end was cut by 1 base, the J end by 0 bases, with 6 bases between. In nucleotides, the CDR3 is TGTGCCAGCAGCGTAAGCTGGAGCACAGATACGCAGTATTTT. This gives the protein CASSVSWSTDTQYF.

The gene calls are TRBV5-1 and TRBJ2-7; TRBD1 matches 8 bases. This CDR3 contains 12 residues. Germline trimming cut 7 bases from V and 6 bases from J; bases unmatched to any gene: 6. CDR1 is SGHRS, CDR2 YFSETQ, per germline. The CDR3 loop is CASGGDRGEQYF. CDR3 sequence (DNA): TGCGCCAGCGGGGGCGACAGGGGCGAGCAGTACTTC.

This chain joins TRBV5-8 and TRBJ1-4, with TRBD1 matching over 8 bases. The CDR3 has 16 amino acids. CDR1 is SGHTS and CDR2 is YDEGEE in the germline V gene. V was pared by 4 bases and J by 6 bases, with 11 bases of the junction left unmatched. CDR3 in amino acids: CASSERGGRGHEKLFF. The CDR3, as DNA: TGTGCCAGCAGCGAGAGGGGAGGCAGGGGGCATGAAAAACTGTTTTTT.

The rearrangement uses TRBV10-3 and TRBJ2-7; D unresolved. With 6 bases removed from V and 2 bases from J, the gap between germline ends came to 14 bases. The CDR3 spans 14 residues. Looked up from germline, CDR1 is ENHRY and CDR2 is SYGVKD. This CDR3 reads CAISSPSGTYEQYF. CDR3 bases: TGTGCCATCAGCTCCCCTAGTGGAACCTACGAGCAGTACTTC.

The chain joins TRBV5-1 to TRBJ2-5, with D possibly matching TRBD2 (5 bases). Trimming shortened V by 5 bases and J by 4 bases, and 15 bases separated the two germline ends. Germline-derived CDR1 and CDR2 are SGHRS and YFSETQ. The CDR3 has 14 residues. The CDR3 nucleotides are TGCGCCAGCAGTTCTCCCGAGGGCCCAGAGACCCAGTACTTC. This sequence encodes CASSSPEGPETQYF.

CDR3: CASSLTGNDGNTIYF. The CDR3 DNA is TGCGCCAGCAGCTTGACAGGCAATGACGGAAACACCATATATTTT. This rearrangement joins TRBV5-1 to TRBJ1-3; a possible D gene is TRBD1 (5 bases). Germline V CDR1 and CDR2: SGHRS, YFSETQ. V dropped 1 base and J dropped 4 bases, with 12 bases sitting between them. The CDR3 covers 15 residues.

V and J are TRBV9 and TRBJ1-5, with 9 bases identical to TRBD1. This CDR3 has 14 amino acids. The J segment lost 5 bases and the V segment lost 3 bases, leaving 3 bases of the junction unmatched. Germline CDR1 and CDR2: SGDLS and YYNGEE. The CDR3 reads CASSGGTGHQPQHF. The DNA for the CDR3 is TGTGCCAGCAGCGGGGGGACAGGGCATCAGCCCCAGCATTTT.